The present T cell receptor (beta chain) was sequenced within a study of T cells in localized non-small cell lung cancer. Findings and caveats of the study: Elevated blood T cell density was associated with longer overall survival.

Germline V CDR1 and CDR2: SGDLS, YYNGEE. CDR3 length: 14 residues. V lost 1 base and J lost 2, with 9 bases in between. A remark on this clone: Its antigen remains unknown.

Using immunoSEQ multiplex PCR, the repertoire was profiled, and TCRdb retains in-frame clones only, with some absent. The repertoire holds roughly 33,000 clones, with roughly 90% as singletons. The source was peripheral blood, collected before any cancer treatment. The chain is built from TRBV9 and TRBJ2-5; D is unresolved. This clonotype was sampled from a woman aged 35 to 70 with stage I lung adenocarcinoma. The CDR3 DNA follows: TGTGCCAGCAGCGTACACGGCCAGCAAGAGACCCAGTACTTC. Amino acids: CASSVHGQQETQYF.